A single sample gave rise to the 29 T cell receptor beta chains below, sequenced in a study of cytomegalovirus exposure and HLA in healthy donors (dated by TCRdb to 2017 to 2019). Receptors were amplified or captured by the immunoSEQ multiplex PCR assay. A mixture of 60 forward primers for TCR Vbeta segments and 13 reverse primers for TCR Jbeta segments was used in the multiplex PCR. In its TCRdb copy, this immuneACCESS table keeps in-frame sequences only and misses some clones. Where compared with another copy, unresolved V genes explain less than half of these, and the others have no known cause. This sample holds more than 60,000 clones; around 84% were observed only once. Jointly, the top ten make up over 7% of the sample. The sequenced material came from PBMCs. These receptors all stem from a woman in her 40s in good health and CMV-seropositive.

A single count supports this clone. This chain uses TRBV7-2 with TRBJ1-6; the match to TRBD1 covers 11 bases. The germline CDR1 and CDR2 sequences are SGHTA and FQGNSA. CDR3 size: 15 residues. V lost 5 bases to trimming and J lost 7 bases; unmatched junction nucleotides: 4. DNA for the CDR3: TGTGCCAGCAGCACGGGACAGGGGGAGAATTCACCCCTCCACTTT. This translates into CASSTGQGENSPLHF.

CDR3 coding DNA: TGTGCCAGCAGCTTGCCGGGACAGGGAACCCAGTACTTC. It encodes CASSLPGQGTQYF. This chain joins TRBV5-4 and TRBJ2-5; 9 bases are shared with TRBD1. Germline CDR1 reads SGHNT; CDR2 reads YYREEE (reference sequence). The CDR3 runs 13 residues. The V and J ends lost 1 base and 8 bases, in that order; junction bases with no gene match: 3.

The chain carries TRBV7-9 and TRBJ1-2, with D hard to call. Trimming shortened V by 9 bases and J by 3 bases, and 11 bases separated the two germline ends. There are 12 residues in the CDR3. In germline, CDR1 is SEHNR, CDR2 FQNEAQ (reference sequence). The chain's CDR3 is CASQVIDYGYTF. CDR3 bases: TGTGCCAGTCAGGTGATTGACTATGGCTACACCTTC.

The chain combines TRBV19 with TRBJ2-3, with 9 bases fitting TRBD1. This CDR3 is built from 16 residues. V trimming: 2 bases; J trimming: 5 bases; junction bases outside the gene matches: 8. The germline CDR1 and CDR2 sequences are LNHDA and SQIVND (reference sequence). CDR3 in amino acids: CASSIPSDRGGDTQYF. The CDR3 region has the DNA TGTGCCAGTAGTATACCCTCGGACAGGGGTGGAGATACGCAGTATTTT. The whole variable domain, filled in from reference TRBV19 and TRBJ2-3, reads DGGITQSPKYLFRKEGQNVTLSCEQNLNHDAMYWYRQDPGQGLRLIYYSQIVNDFQKGDIAEGYSVSREKKESFPLTVTSAQKNPTAFYLCASSIPSDRGGDTQYFGPGTRLTVL.

The chain carries TRBV6-6 and TRBJ1-2; possible D gene TRBD1, 6 bases. V was trimmed by 2 bases and J by 4 bases, leaving 14 bases between them. In germline, CDR1 is MNHNY, CDR2 SVGAGI (reference sequence). The CDR3 extends over 15 amino acids. Here the CDR3 reads CASSYPTGNSYGYTF. As DNA, the CDR3 is TGTGCCAGCAGTTACCCGACAGGAAATAGCTATGGCTACACCTTC.

This rearrangement joins TRBV5-4 to TRBJ2-3, with 9 bases lining up with TRBD2. The CDR3 covers 15 residues. Germline loops: CDR1 SGHNT, CDR2 YYREEE (reference sequence). Trimming cost V 6 bases and J 7 bases; bases outside gene matches: 12. CDR3 sequence (DNA): TGTGCCAGCACCATTGGGACTAGCCTGCCATATACGCAGTATTTT. Translation gives CASTIGTSLPYTQYF.

The chain has TRBV19 and TRBJ2-7; the D gene is possibly TRBD1 (5 bases). The CDR3 sequence is 13 residues long. Trimming shortened V by 5 bases and J by 7 bases, and 15 bases separated the two germline ends. Germline V gene lookup returns CDR1 LNHDA and CDR2 SQIVND (reference sequence). CDR3 protein: CASSPDTEGEQYF. In DNA form, the CDR3 reads TGTGCCAGTAGTCCGGACACTGAAGGGGAGCAGTACTTC.

This clone was counted between two and nine times. The CDR3 DNA is TGTGCCAGCACCCGGACATCACCCCTCCACTTT. Translation gives CASTRTSPLHF. This rearrangement joins TRBV2 to TRBJ1-6, with a tentative D call TRBD1 (5 bases). V was pared by 7 bases and J by 10 bases, with 8 bases between. CDR1 is SNHLY and CDR2 is FYNNEI in the germline V gene. This CDR3 region has 11 residues.

V is TRBV7-9 and J is TRBJ2-1; D is unclear. CDR1 is SEHNR and CDR2 is FQNEAQ in the germline V gene (reference sequence). The CDR3 runs 14 residues. The V and J ends lost 1 base and 6 bases respectively, with 10 bases between them. DNA for the CDR3: TGTGCCAGCAGCTTAGGGTCTGACTCCAATGAGCAGTTCTTC. Encoded protein: CASSLGSDSNEQFF.

The chain combines TRBV5-1 with TRBJ2-7; no reliable D call. The V and J ends lost 2 bases and 5 bases respectively, with 11 bases between them. Germline V lookup: CDR1 SGHRS, CDR2 YFSETQ. CDR3 length equals 13 residues. The CDR3 DNA reads as TGCGCCAGCAGCTTCGCAGGAACGAACGAGCAGTACTTC. It is translated as CASSFAGTNEQYF.

The table lists this clone with a count of one. The chain recombines TRBV5-1 with TRBJ2-5; 9 nucleotides agree with TRBD1. Germline V gene sequence: CDR1 SGHRS, CDR2 YFSETQ. The CDR3 consists of 15 residues. V lost 3 bases, J lost 4 bases, and 7 bases stayed unmatched. The CDR3 loop is CASSYGTGRPETQYF. CDR3 nucleotide sequence: TGCGCCAGCAGCTACGGGACAGGGCGGCCAGAGACCCAGTACTTC.

The gene calls are TRBV18 and TRBJ2-7; 7 nucleotides agree with TRBD2. Per germline, CDR1 KGHSH and CDR2 LQKENI. CDR3 length: 12 residues. Trimming at V came to 2 bases and at J to 5 bases, leaving 0 bases not matched to a gene. Here the CDR3 DNA reads TGTGCCAGCTCACCAGGGAGGGACGAGCAGTACTTC. Its protein is CASSPGRDEQYF.

The chain combines TRBV28 with TRBJ2-7, with 10 nucleotides matching TRBD1. The CDR3 contains 16 residues. V gave up 5 bases and J gave up 1 base; unmatched junction bases: 8. CDR1 is MDHEN, CDR2 SYDVKM, per germline. In nucleotides, the CDR3 is TGTGCCAGCAGTACCTACGGACAGGGGGTTTCCTACGAGCAGTACTTC. It yields the protein CASSTYGQGVSYEQYF. Looking up the rest from reference TRBV28 and TRBJ2-7 gives the full variable domain: DVKVTQSSRYLVKRTGEKVFLECVQDMDHENMFWYRQDPGLGLRLIYFSYDVKMKEKGDIPEGYSVSREKKERFSLILESASTNQTSMYLCASSTYGQGVSYEQYFGPGTRLTVT.

The gene calls are TRBV2 and TRBJ2-1, with D tentatively TRBD1 (6 bases). The V and J ends lost 1 base and 2 bases respectively, with 9 bases between them. CDR1 and CDR2 (germline): SNHLY, FYNNEI. CDR3 length: 15 amino acids. Written as DNA, the CDR3 is TGTGCCAGCAGTGAAGGCGCAGGGGCCTACAATGAGCAGTTCTTC. Translation: CASSEGAGAYNEQFF.

V gene TRBV7-2 combines with J gene TRBJ1-5; D remains unclear. CDR1 and CDR2 (germline): SGHTA, FQGNSA. The CDR3 loop spans 16 amino acids. Trimming left V 2 bases short and J 2 bases short, with 13 bases between. In DNA, the CDR3 is TGTGCCAGCAGCTTATTCGGGGATGGGGGCAATCAGCCCCAGCATTTT. Protein sequence: CASSLFGDGGNQPQHF.

The gene calls are TRBV4-3 and TRBJ1-1; D may be TRBD1 (6 bases). The ends were cut back, 0 bases at V and 1 base at J, with 9 bases in the middle. Germline V gives CDR1 LGHNA, CDR2 YSLEER. This CDR3 is 15 amino acids long. CDR3 protein: CASSQDTGPNTEAFF. The CDR3 DNA reads TGCGCCAGCAGCCAAGATACAGGGCCGAACACTGAAGCTTTCTTT.

Sample share makes this clone medium-sized. This sequence joins TRBV6-1 and TRBJ2-7, with no clear D. The germline gives CDR1 MNHNS, CDR2 SASEGT. V dropped 1 base and J dropped 3 bases, with 13 bases sitting between them. CDR3 size: 15 residues. CDR3 DNA: TGTGCCAGCAGTGAAGTCCTTGAGGCTAGCTACGAGCAGTACTTC. Protein: CASSEVLEASYEQYF.

Notes on this clone: One end of the junction varies from germline; a read error may be responsible. The J gene is TRBJ2-5, the V gene TRBV11-2, with D unclear. The CDR3 length is 14 residues. Germline loops: CDR1 SGHAT, CDR2 FQNNGV. This chain's CDR3 is CASSLVNQQEAQYF. The CDR3, as DNA: TGTGCCAGCAGCTTAGTTAATCAACAAGAGGCCCAGTACTTC.

The genes are TRBV6-5 and TRBJ1-5, with D uncertain. Germline assignment: CDR1 MNHEY and CDR2 SVGAGI. V shed 0 bases and J shed 12 bases, with 15 bases lying between them. The CDR3 is made up of 14 amino acids. The CDR3 reads CASSYSGKAGFQHF. DNA of the CDR3: TGTGCCAGCAGTTACTCTGGAAAGGCAGGATTCCAGCATTTT.

The chain is built from TRBV2 and TRBJ2-3; D is undetermined. Germline V gene lookup returns CDR1 SNHLY and CDR2 FYNNEI. This CDR3 is 14 amino acids long. The germline V and J ends were trimmed by 7 bases and 0 bases, with 11 bases remaining between them. CDR3 coding DNA: TGTGCCAGCAATAGGCGGCCAAGCACAGATACGCAGTATTTT. Amino acids: CASNRRPSTDTQYF.

V usage is TRBV30 and J usage is TRBJ1-3; tentatively, D is TRBD1 (6 bases). The CDR3 has 16 residues. The ends were cut back, 3 bases at V and 0 bases at J, with 15 bases in the middle. Germline V CDR1 and CDR2: GTSNPN, SVGIG (reference sequence). CDR3 loop: CAWSSGRGSSGNTIYF. CDR3 nucleotide sequence: TGTGCCTGGAGCTCGGGTAGGGGGAGCTCTGGAAACACCATATATTTT.

Only one count was recorded for this clone. This sequence joins TRBV6-1 and TRBJ2-5; D is undetermined. The tail of the sequence fits TRBJ2-7 better, so the J call may be wrong. The germline V gene has CDR1 MNHNS and CDR2 SASEGT. CDR3 length equals 13 residues. The CDR3: CASSEARSYEQYF. The CDR3 DNA is TGTGCCAGCAGTGAAGCGCGGTCCTACGAGCAGTACTTC.

The rearrangement uses TRBV28 and TRBJ2-5; 8 nucleotides align to TRBD1. The end of the DNA is better explained by TRBJ2-7, so the J call may be wrong. CDR1 and CDR2 from the germline V gene are MDHEN and SYDVKM. The CDR3 has 14 amino acids. The CDR3 protein is CASPWTGLIYEQYF. The DNA of the CDR3 is TGTGCCAGCCCCTGGACAGGGTTAATCTACGAGCAGTACTTC.

The chain has TRBV25-1 and TRBJ2-7; 7 bases match TRBD1. This CDR3 contains 15 residues. Germline V gives CDR1 MGHDK, CDR2 SYGVNS. The V and J ends lost 4 bases and 3 bases, in that order; junction bases with no gene match: 9. The CDR3 sequence: CASSAPGTDIYEQYF. The CDR3 coding sequence is TGTGCCAGCAGTGCTCCCGGGACAGATATCTACGAGCAGTACTTC.

The CDR3 DNA reads as TGTGCCTGGAGGGCCATTCAAGGGAGGACTAATGAAAAACTGTTTTTT. Translation gives CAWRAIQGRTNEKLFF. The J gene is TRBJ1-4, the V gene TRBV30; D gene uncertain. V was shortened by 3 bases and J by 2 bases, with 16 bases between the two germline ends. This CDR3 has 16 residues. Per the germline V gene, CDR1 is GTSNPN and CDR2 is SVGIG (reference sequence).

In DNA, the CDR3 is TGTGCCAGCAGTGACATTCTAGTTTCAGCCGAAAAACTGTTTTTT. Translated: CASSDILVSAEKLFF. This chain uses TRBV6-1 with TRBJ1-4; D gene uncertain. The germline V gene has CDR1 MNHNS and CDR2 SASEGT. The V end lost 3 bases, the J end lost 8 bases, and 16 bases lay between the germline ends. The CDR3 sequence is 15 residues long.

V and J are TRBV19 and TRBJ2-3, with 14 bases lining up with TRBD2. V was clipped by 4 bases and J by 1 base; unmatched bases: 7. Germline V gene data show CDR1 as LNHDA and CDR2 as SQIVND (reference sequence). The CDR3 contains 18 residues. CDR3 protein: CASSTGLAGATGTDTQYF. The CDR3 DNA is TGTGCCAGTAGTACGGGACTAGCGGGGGCCACTGGCACAGATACGCAGTATTTT. Looking up the rest from reference TRBV19 and TRBJ2-3 gives the full variable domain: DGGITQSPKYLFRKEGQNVTLSCEQNLNHDAMYWYRQDPGQGLRLIYYSQIVNDFQKGDIAEGYSVSREKKESFPLTVTSAQKNPTAFYLCASSTGLAGATGTDTQYFGPGTRLTVL.

The chain links TRBV19 to TRBJ1-1, with TRBD1 identical over 8 bases. The CDR3 length is 13 residues. Germline-derived CDR1 and CDR2 are LNHDA and SQIVND (reference sequence). After removal of 7 bases from V and 4 bases from J, the junction contained 5 bases not matched to a gene. CDR3 loop: CASNQGAGTEAFF. CDR3 nucleotides: TGTGCCAGTAATCAGGGGGCTGGCACTGAAGCTTTCTTT.

This clone is a singleton in its sample. The chain couples TRBV5-5 to TRBJ1-4; 7 positions agree with TRBD1. The germline V gene has CDR1 SGHKS and CDR2 YYEKEE (reference sequence). The V and J ends lost 4 bases and 7 bases, in that order; junction bases with no gene match: 10. The CDR3 loop spans 15 amino acids. CDR3 region: CASSIVQGFIEKLFF. The CDR3 DNA is TGTGCCAGCAGCATAGTACAGGGGTTCATTGAAAAACTGTTTTTT. Full variable domain (rest looked up from reference TRBV5-5 and TRBJ1-4): DAGVTQSPTHLIKTRGQQVTLRCSPISGHKSVSWYQQVLGQGPQFIFQYYEKEERGRGNFPDRFSARQFPNYSSELNVNALLLGDSALYLCASSIVQGFIEKLFFGSGTQLSVL.